The 7 T cell receptor beta chains presented below share a single source sample, sequenced in a study of T cells after yellow fever vaccination. From the 5' RACE reads, TCRdb called clonotypes with MiXCR, one entry per CDR3 protein. The sample has about 630,000 distinct CDR3 sequences, around an eighth seen once. Sequenced material: PBMCs, taken on the day of the yellow fever booster vaccination. Receptors were obtained from a man between 25 and 39 years old who received the YFV17D yellow fever vaccine.

This clonotype was recorded many times. V is TRBV11-2 and J is TRBJ2-5; D ambiguous. Germline values: CDR1 SGHAT, CDR2 FQNNGV. CDR3 length equals 12 residues. V dropped 6 bases and J dropped 5 bases, with 10 bases sitting between them. CDR3 in amino acids: CASSFWLETQYF. The CDR3 DNA follows: TGTGCCAGCAGTTTTTGGCTGGAGACCCAGTACTTC.

The chain is built from TRBV15 and TRBJ2-7; D ambiguous. Germline CDR1 reads LNHNV; CDR2 reads YYDKDF (reference sequence). The V end lost 5 bases, the J end lost 1 base, and 12 bases lay between the germline ends. There are 14 residues in the CDR3. The CDR3 is CATSSRSLSYEQYF. CDR3 nucleotides: TGTGCCACCAGCTCTCGGTCATTATCCTACGAGCAGTACTTC.

With regard to this clonotype: At one of its ends the junction is not consistent with the germline gene, which may arise from a read error. The V gene is TRBV20-1, the J gene TRBJ2-1; TRBD2 matches 7 bases. This CDR3 region has 17 residues. Germline loops: CDR1 DFQATT, CDR2 SNEGSKA (reference sequence). CDR3 amino acids: CCARVYLGGSSYNEQFF. CDR3 DNA: TGCTGTGCTAGAGTGTACCTGGGGGGGAGCTCCTACAATGAGCAGTTCTTC.

This clonotype came up a few times. The chain employs TRBV21-1 and TRBJ2-4; the D call in the table, TRBD2, was not verified against the DNA. TRBV21-1 is a known pseudogene. This CDR3 spans 13 amino acids. The CDR3 loop is CASSRGPGPKREF. The CDR3 coding sequence is TGTGCCAGCAGCAGGGGTCCGGGTCCGAAGCGGGAGTTC.

This clonotype was seen a handful of times. V usage is TRBV6-1 and J usage is TRBJ1-2; 9 bases map to TRBD1. The germline gives CDR1 MNHNS, CDR2 SASEGT. Trimming cost V 6 bases and J 7 bases; bases outside gene matches: 6. This CDR3 is 13 amino acids long. CDR3 sequence reads: CASRIQGAGGYTF. As DNA, the CDR3 is TGTGCCAGCAGGATACAGGGGGCGGGTGGCTACACCTTC.

This chain connects TRBV4-1 to TRBJ2-2; TRBD2 aligns across 12 bases. Germline CDR1 reads MGHRA; CDR2 reads YSYEKL. V shed 1 base and J 7 bases; nucleotides not matched to a gene: 4. This CDR3 comprises 16 residues. The CDR3 DNA sequence: TGCGCCAGCAGCCAAGGACTAGCGGGAGATGACGGGGAGCTGTTTTTT. Translating gives CASSQGLAGDDGELFF.

The rearrangement uses TRBV15 and TRBJ1-1; unclear D gene. Germline CDR1 LNHNV, CDR2 YYDKDF (reference sequence). The V end lost 2 bases, the J end lost 4 bases, and 8 bases lay between the germline ends. This CDR3 has 13 residues. CDR3 DNA: TGTGCCACCAGCAGAAACGAGGGCACTGAAGCTTTCTTT. Its protein product is CATSRNEGTEAFF.